This T cell receptor (beta chain) was documented in a study of vaccination and CD4 T cells after COVID-19. Study details: Convalescent individuals numbered four females and six males, two being Hispanic. A median of around 70 days (range 14 to 241) separated dose two from the taking of post-vaccine samples. Study results and limitations: Counts of SARS-CoV-2-reactive clonotypes had a median that went from approximately 23 to 38, a nonsignificant change. 304 of 307 vaccine-specific clones from convalescent patients were spike mono-reactive.

Researchers used the Oncomine TCR Beta short-read assay to sequence DNA from cultured CD4+ T cells. TCRdb reprocessed the PCR reads with MiXCR, giving one entry per CDR3 protein. The repertoire has roughly 7,000 distinct CDR3 sequences, 55% of them found once; the top ten carry roughly 25%. The V end was cut by 2 bases, the J end by 6 bases, with 10 bases between. CDR1 SEHNR and CDR2 FQNEAQ come from the germline V gene (reference sequence). The CDR3 runs to 13 residues. On this clonotype: Its antigen is unknown.

As to treatment: roughly 11-day PBMC culture with coronavirus spike peptide pools or control peptides (ViraFEST assay). CD4+ T-cell collection from the unexposed donor predated the COVID-19 pandemic (2011-2018). The chain couples TRBV7-9 to TRBJ1-1; D not resolved. Sequencing was done on a sample of CD4+ T cells from blood, cultured in vitro. The receptor comes from a human donor in good health. The CDR3 sequence: CASSLTSPPEAFF. The CDR3 DNA follows: TGTGCCAGCAGCTTAACTAGTCCACCTGAAGCTTTCTTT.